This T cell receptor beta chain was captured in a study of response to subunit inactivated influenza vaccine. Study observations and caveats: The study's authors posited that every seasonal influenza vaccination enlists few new T cells.

The germline V gene encodes CDR1 MNHEY and CDR2 SMNVEV (reference sequence). Trimming stripped 3 bases from V and 7 bases from J, with 16 bases between. The CDR3 has 16 residues. This clonotype was counted ten times or more. Its antigen is currently unknown. Using its own MiXCR run on the RT-PCR reads, TCRdb lists one record per CDR3 protein. This table has fewer than 600,000 distinct CDR3 sequences, about 7.2% appearing once. Source: PBMCs from blood, taken about 24 months after vaccination. V and J are TRBV27 and TRBJ1-6, with D tentatively TRBD1 (5 bases). The origin of this receptor is a man aged 45 to 75 who received an inactivated influenza vaccine. In DNA form, the CDR3 reads TGTGCCAGCAGTTTGGCCAATACAGGATCAAATTCACCCCTCCACTTT. Protein sequence: CASSLANTGSNSPLHF.